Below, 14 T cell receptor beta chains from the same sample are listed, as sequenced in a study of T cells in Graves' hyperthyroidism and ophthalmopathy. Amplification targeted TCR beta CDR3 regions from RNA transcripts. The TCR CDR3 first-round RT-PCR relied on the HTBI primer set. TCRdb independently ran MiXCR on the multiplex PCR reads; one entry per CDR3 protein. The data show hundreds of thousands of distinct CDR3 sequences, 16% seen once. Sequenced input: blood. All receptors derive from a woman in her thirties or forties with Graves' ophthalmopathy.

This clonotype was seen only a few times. CDR3 in DNA: TGTGCCAGCAGCTTGGGGAGGGTGACTAGCGGACATTACAATGAGCAGTTCTTC. Protein: CASSLGRVTSGHYNEQFF. The chain has TRBV7-9 and TRBJ2-1; 9 bases line up with TRBD2. Looked up from germline, CDR1 is SEHNR and CDR2 is FQNEAQ (reference sequence). V lost 3 bases, J lost 4 bases, and 13 bases stayed unmatched. The CDR3 spans 18 residues.

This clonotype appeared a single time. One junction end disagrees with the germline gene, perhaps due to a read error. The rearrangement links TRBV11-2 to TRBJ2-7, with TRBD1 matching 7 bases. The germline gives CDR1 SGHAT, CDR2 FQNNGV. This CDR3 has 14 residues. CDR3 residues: CASSLGDRLNEQYF. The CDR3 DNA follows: TGTGCCAGCAGTTTAGGGGACAGACTCAATGAGCAGTACTTC.

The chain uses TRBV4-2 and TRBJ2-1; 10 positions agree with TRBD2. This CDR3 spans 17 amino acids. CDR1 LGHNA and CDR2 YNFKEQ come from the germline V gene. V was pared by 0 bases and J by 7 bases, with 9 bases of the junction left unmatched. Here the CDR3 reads CASSQEGSAGGYNEQFF. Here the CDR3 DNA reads TGTGCCAGCAGCCAAGAAGGTTCAGCGGGAGGGTATAATGAGCAGTTCTTC.

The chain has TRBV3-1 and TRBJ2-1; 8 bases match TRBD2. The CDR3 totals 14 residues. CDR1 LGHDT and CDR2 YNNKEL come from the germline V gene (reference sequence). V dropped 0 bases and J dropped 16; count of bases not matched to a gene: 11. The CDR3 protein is CASSQDTTSGKRFF. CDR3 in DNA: TGTGCCAGCAGCCAAGATACAACTAGCGGCAAACGATTCTTC.

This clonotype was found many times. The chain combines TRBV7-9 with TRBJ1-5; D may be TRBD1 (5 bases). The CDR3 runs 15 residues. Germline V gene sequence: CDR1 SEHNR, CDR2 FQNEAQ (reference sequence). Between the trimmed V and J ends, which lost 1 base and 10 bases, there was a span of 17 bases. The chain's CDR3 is CASSLVAGPEVPQHF. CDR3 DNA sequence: TGTGCCAGCAGCTTAGTGGCAGGGCCGGAGGTACCCCAGCATTTT.

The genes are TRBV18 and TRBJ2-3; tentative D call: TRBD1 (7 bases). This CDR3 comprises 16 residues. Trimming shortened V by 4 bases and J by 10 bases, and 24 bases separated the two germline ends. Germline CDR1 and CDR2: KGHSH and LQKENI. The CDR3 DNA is TGTGCCAGCTCACTAGCGGCTGTCGGAGGGGGCGACGCGCAGTATTTT. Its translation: CASSLAAVGGGDAQYF. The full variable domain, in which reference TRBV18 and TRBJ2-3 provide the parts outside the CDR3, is NAGVMQNPRHLVRRRGQEARLRCSPMKGHSHVYWYRQLPEEGLKFMVYLQKENIIDESGMPKERFSAEFPKEGPSILRIQQVVRGDSAAYFCASSLAAVGGGDAQYFGPGTRLTVL.

CDR3 loop: CASRESPSLDHYEQYF. The CDR3 coding sequence is TGTGCCAGCAGGGAGAGTCCGAGCCTGGACCACTACGAGCAGTACTTC. This chain uses TRBV6-1 with TRBJ2-7; no reliable D call. This CDR3 region has 16 residues. Per germline, CDR1 MNHNS and CDR2 SASEGT. V lost 6 bases and J lost 3, with 21 bases in between.

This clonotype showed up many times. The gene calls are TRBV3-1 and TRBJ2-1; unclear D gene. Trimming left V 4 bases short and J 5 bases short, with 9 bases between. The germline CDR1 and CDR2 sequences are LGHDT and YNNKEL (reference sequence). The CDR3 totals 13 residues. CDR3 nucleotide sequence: TGTGCCAGCAGCCCATGGACCCACAATGAGCAGTTCTTC. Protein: CASSPWTHNEQFF.

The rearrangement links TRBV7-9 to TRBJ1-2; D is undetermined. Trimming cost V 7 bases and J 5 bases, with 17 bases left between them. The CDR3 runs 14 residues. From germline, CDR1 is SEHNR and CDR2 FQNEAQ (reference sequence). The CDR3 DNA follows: TGTGCCAGCACCCTGAGGTGGCCCCCTTATGGCTACACCTTC. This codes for CASTLRWPPYGYTF. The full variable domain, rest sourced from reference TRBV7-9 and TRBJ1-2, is DTGVSQNPRHKITKRGQNVTFRCDPISEHNRLYWYRQTLGQGPEFLTYFQNEAQLEKSRLLSDRFSAERPKGSFSTLEIQRTEQGDSAMYLCASTLRWPPYGYTFGSGTRLTVV.

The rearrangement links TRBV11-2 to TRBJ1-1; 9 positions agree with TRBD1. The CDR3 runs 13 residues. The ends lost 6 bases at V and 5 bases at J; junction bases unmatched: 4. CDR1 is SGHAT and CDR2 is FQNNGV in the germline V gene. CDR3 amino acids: CASRRTGETEAFF. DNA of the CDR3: TGTGCCAGCAGACGGACAGGGGAGACTGAAGCTTTCTTT.

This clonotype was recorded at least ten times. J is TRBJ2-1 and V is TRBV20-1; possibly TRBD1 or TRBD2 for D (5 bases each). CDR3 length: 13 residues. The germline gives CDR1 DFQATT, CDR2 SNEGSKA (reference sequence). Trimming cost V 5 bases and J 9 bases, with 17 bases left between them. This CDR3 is CSAGGSGPLEQFF. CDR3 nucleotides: TGCAGTGCTGGCGGATCGGGACCACTTGAGCAGTTCTTC.

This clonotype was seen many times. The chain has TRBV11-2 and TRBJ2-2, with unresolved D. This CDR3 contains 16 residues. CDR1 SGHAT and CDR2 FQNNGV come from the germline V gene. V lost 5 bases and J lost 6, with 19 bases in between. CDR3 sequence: CASSPNLYRQSGELFF. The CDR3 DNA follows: TGTGCCAGCAGCCCCAATCTTTACAGACAATCCGGGGAGCTGTTTTTT. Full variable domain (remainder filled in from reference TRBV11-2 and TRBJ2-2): EAGVAQSPRYKIIEKRQSVAFWCNPISGHATLYWYQQILGQGPKLLIQFQNNGVVDDSQLPKDRFSAERLKGVDSTLKIQPAKLEDSAVYLCASSPNLYRQSGELFFGEGSRLTVL.

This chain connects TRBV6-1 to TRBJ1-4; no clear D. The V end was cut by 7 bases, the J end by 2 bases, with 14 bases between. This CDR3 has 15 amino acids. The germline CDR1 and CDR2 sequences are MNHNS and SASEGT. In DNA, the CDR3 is TGTGCCAGCACCTCGGAGGGTATCACTAATGAAAAACTGTTTTTT. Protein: CASTSEGITNEKLFF.

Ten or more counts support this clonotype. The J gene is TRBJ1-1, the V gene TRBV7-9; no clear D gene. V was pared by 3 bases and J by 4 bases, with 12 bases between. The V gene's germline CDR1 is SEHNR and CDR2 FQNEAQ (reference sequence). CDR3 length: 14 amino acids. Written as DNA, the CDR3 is TGTGCCAGCAGCTTGTCGGATGTGAGCACTGAAGCTTTCTTT. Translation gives CASSLSDVSTEAFF.